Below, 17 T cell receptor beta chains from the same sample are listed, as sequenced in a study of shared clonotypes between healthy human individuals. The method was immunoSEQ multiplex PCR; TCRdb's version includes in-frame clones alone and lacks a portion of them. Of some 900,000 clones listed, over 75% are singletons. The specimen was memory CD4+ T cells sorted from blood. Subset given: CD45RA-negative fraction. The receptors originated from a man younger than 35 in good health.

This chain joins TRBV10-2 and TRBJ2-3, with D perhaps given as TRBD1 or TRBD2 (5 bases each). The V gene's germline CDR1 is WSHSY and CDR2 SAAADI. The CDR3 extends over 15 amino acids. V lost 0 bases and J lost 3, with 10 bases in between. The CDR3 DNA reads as TGCGCCAGCAGTGAGTCTAGGGGACGGACAGATACGCAGTATTTT. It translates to CASSESRGRTDTQYF.

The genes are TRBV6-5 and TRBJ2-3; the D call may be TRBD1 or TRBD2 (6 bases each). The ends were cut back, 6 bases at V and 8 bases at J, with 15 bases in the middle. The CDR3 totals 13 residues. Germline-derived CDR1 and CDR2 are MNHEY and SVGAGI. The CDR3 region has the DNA TGTGCCAGCAGACTCGGGGGCGGAGGTACGCAGTATTTT. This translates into CASRLGGGGTQYF.

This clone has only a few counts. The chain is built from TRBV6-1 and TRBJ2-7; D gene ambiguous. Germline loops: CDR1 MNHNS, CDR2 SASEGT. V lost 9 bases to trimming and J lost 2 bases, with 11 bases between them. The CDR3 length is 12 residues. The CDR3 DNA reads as TGTGCCAGTACGGTCCCCCCCTACGAGCAGTACTTC. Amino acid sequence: CASTVPPYEQYF.

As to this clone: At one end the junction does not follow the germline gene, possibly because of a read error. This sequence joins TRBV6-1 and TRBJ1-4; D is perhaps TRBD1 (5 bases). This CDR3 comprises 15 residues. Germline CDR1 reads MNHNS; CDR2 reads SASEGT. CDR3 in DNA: TGTGCCAGCAGGGAAGGGGTTGCAACTAATGAAAAACTGTTTTTT. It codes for CASREGVATNEKLFF.

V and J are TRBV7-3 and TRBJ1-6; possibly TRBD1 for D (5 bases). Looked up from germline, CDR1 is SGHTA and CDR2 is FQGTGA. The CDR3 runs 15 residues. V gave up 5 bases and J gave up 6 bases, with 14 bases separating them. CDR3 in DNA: TGTGCCAGCAGCACGGGGGGACTATCTAATTCACCCCTCCACTTT. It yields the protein CASSTGGLSNSPLHF.

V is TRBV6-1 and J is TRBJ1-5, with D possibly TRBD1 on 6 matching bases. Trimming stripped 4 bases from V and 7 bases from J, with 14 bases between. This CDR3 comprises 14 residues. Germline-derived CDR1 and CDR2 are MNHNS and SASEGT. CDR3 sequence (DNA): TGTGCCAGCAGTGCAGGGGACGAACGGCAGCCCCAGCATTTT. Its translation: CASSAGDERQPQHF.

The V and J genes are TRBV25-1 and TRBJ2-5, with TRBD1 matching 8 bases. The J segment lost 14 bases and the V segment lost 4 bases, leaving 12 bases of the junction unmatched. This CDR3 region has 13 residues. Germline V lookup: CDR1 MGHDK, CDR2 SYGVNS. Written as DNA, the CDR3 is TGTGCCAGCAGTGTCCGCGGCGCGGGACAGGTCTACTTC. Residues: CASSVRGAGQVYF.

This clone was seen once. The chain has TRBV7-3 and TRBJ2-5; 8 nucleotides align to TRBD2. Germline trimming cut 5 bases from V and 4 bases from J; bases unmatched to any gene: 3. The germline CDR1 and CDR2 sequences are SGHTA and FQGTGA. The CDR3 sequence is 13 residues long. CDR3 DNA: TGTGCCAGCAGCCTCGGGAGGGGAGAGACCCAGTACTTC. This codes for CASSLGRGETQYF.

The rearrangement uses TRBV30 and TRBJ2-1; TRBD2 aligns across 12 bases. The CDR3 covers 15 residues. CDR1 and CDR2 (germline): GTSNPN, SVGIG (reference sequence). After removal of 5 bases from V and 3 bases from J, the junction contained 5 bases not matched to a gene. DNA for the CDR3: TGTGCCTGGGCCGTGACTAGCGGGAGCTACAATGAGCAGTTCTTC. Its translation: CAWAVTSGSYNEQFF.

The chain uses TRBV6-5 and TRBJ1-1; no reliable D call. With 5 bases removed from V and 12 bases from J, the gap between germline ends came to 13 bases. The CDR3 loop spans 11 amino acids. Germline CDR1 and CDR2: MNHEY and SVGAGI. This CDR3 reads CASSTLSRTFF. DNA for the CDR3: TGTGCCAGCAGTACTCTGTCCCGGACTTTCTTT.

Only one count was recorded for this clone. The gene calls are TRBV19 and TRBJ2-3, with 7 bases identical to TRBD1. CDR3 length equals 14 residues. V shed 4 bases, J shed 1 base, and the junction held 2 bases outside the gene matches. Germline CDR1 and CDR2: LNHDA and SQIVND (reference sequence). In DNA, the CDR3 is TGTGCCAGTAGTAAAGGACAGGGCACAGATACGCAGTATTTT. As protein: CASSKGQGTDTQYF.

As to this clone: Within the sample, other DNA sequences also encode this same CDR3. CDR3 region: CAISVGTGSYEQYF. CDR3 DNA sequence: TGTGCCATCAGTGTGGGGACAGGGTCCTACGAGCAGTACTTC. The chain recombines TRBV10-3 with TRBJ2-7, with TRBD1 matching 9 bases. V dropped 4 bases and J dropped 1; count of bases not matched to a gene: 2. Germline lookup yields CDR1 ENHRY and CDR2 SYGVKD. CDR3 length: 14 amino acids.

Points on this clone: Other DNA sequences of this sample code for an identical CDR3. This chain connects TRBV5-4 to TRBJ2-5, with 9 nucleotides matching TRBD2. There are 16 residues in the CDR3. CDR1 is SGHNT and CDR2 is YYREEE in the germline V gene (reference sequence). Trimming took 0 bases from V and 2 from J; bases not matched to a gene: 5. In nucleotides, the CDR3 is TGTGCCAGCAGCTTGGTCGCGGGAGGGTTTCAAGAGACCCAGTACTTC. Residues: CASSLVAGGFQETQYF.

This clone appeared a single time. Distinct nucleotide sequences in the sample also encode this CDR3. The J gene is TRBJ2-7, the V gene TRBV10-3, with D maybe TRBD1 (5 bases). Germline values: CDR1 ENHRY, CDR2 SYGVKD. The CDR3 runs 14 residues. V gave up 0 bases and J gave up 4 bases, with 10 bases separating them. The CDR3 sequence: CAISESTGPYEQYF. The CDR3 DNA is TGTGCCATCAGTGAGTCAACAGGTCCGTACGAGCAGTACTTC.

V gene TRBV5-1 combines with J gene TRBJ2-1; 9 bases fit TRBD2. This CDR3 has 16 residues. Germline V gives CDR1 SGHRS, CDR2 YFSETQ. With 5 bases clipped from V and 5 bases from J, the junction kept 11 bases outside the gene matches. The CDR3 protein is CASRLVAGGPNNEQFF. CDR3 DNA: TGCGCCAGCAGGCTGGTTGCGGGAGGGCCGAACAATGAGCAGTTCTTC.

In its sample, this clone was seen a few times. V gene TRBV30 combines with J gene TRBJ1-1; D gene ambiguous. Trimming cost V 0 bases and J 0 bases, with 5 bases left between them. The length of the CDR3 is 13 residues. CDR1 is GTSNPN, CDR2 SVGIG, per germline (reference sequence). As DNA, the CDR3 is TGTGCCTGGAGTGTTGTTATGAACACTGAAGCTTTCTTT. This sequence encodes CAWSVVMNTEAFF.

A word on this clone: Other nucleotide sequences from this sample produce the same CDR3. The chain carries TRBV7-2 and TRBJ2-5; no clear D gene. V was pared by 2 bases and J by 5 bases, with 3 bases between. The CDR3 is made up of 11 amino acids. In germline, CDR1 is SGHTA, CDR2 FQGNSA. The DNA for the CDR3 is TGTGCCAGCAGCTTATCCGAGACCCAGTACTTC. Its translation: CASSLSETQYF.